The rows below give T cell receptor beta chains drawn from one sample of a study of liver allograft versus peripheral blood T cells. TCRdb recomputed calls from the reads with MiXCR, one row per CDR3 protein. The sample lists under 15,000 distinct CDR3 sequences; around 18% were seen once. The source is a human patient who had a liver transplant. Some of the T cells might come from the graft donor. Both conserved end residues are part of each CDR3. A D gene is named only where the DNA matches it firmly. Rows give clone size only sometimes, using once, few, many, or a class for an expanded clone.

V gene	clone size	D gene	J gene	CDR3 protein	CDR3 DNA
TRBV6-2/TRBV6-3	many	-	TRBJ1-2	CASSPQGTVYGYTF	TGTGCCAGCAGCCCTCAGGGGACTGTCTATGGCTACACCTTC
TRBV28	few	-	TRBJ2-1	CASRILGNEQFF	TGTGCCAGCAGAATCCTGGGCAATGAGCAGTTCTTC
TRBV28	-	-	TRBJ2-5	CASRVGQETQYF	TGTGCCAGCAGGGTAGGCCAAGAGACCCAGTACTTC
TRBV20-1	-	TRBD1	TRBJ1-5	CSAGQGGNQPQHF	TGCAGTGCTGGACAGGGTGGCAATCAGCCCCAGCATTTT
TRBV7-3	few	-	TRBJ2-1	CASSTGGNEQFF	TGTGCCAGCAGCACCGGAGGTAATGAGCAGTTCTTC
TRBV7-2	medium-sized	-	TRBJ2-1	CASSLDWPGRADNEQFF	TGTGCCAGCAGCTTAGATTGGCCAGGCAGGGCGGACAATGAGCAGTTCTTC
TRBV27	few	-	TRBJ2-1	CASSVQGTVSYNEQFF	TGTGCCAGCAGTGTCCAAGGGACGGTCTCCTACAATGAGCAGTTCTTC
TRBV7-9	many	TRBD2	TRBJ2-1	CASRPTSGGSDEQFF	TGTGCCAGCAGGCCTACTAGCGGGGGGTCAGATGAGCAGTTCTTC
TRBV5-6	medium-sized	-	TRBJ2-3	CASSFRSQRTDTQYF	TGTGCCAGCAGCTTTAGGTCACAACGCACAGATACGCAGTATTTT
TRBV28	-	-	TRBJ2-7	CASTLQGYLEQYF	TGTGCCAGCACCCTACAGGGATATTTAGAGCAGTACTTC
TRBV7-9	many	TRBD1	TRBJ2-7	CASSLDARGQSYEQYF	TGTGCCAGCAGCTTAGATGCTAGGGGACAGTCCTACGAGCAGTACTTC
TRBV7-2	few	-	TRBJ2-7	CASTRFTVGSYEQYF	TGTGCCAGCACCCGGTTTACAGTTGGATCCTACGAGCAGTACTTC
TRBV12-3/TRBV12-4	-	-	TRBJ1-1	CASSINPTPEAFF	TGTGCCAGCAGCATCAATCCAACCCCGGAAGCTTTCTTT
TRBV5-6	many	TRBD2	TRBJ2-3	CASSSPGLVTQYF	TGTGCCAGCAGCTCCCCGGGACTAGTTACGCAGTATTTT
TRBV6-5	medium-sized	TRBD2	TRBJ2-4	CASRHTSGAKLAKNIQYF	TGTGCCAGCAGGCACACTAGCGGGGCAAAACTAGCCAAAAACATTCAGTACTTC
TRBV7-9	few	-	TRBJ2-1	CASSHTWLEQFF	TGTGCCAGCAGCCACACGTGGTTAGAGCAGTTCTTC
TRBV6-5	many	-	TRBJ1-2	CASSPASSYGYTF	TGTGCCAGCAGTCCCGCCAGTAGCTATGGCTACACCTTC
TRBV9	few	TRBD1	TRBJ2-7	CASSPGTDYFYEQYF	TGTGCCAGCAGCCCTGGGACAGATTATTTTTACGAGCAGTACTTC
TRBV6-2/TRBV6-3	many	-	TRBJ2-7	CASSGTVSGYYEQYF	TGTGCCAGCAGTGGTACGGTGAGCGGATACTACGAGCAGTACTTC
TRBV7-2	medium-sized	TRBD1	TRBJ1-2	CASSLPGQENVGYTF	TGTGCCAGCAGCTTACCGGGACAGGAAAACGTTGGCTACACCTTC
TRBV19	many	-	TRBJ1-6	CASSITGGAGNSPLHF	TGTGCCAGTAGTATAACCGGGGGAGCGGGTAATTCACCCCTCCACTTT
TRBV5-6	-	-	TRBJ1-2	CASSLAEGNYGYTF	TGTGCCAGCAGCTTGGCAGAGGGTAACTATGGCTACACCTTC